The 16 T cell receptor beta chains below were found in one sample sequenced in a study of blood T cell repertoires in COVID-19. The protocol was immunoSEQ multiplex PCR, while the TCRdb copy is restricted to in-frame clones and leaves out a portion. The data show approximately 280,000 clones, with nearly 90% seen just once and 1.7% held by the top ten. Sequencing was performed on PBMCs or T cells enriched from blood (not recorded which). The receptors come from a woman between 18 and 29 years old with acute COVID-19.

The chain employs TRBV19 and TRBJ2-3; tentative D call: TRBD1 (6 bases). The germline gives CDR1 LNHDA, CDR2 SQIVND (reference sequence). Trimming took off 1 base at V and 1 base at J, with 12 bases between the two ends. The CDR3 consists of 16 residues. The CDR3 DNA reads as TGTGCCAGTAGTATAGGAGGGGGAGTGGGCACAGATACGCAGTATTTT. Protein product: CASSIGGGVGTDTQYF.

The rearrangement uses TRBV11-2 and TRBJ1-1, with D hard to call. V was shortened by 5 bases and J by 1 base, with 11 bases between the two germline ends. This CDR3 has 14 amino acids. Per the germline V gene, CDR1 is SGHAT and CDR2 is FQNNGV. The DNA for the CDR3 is TGTGCCAGCAGCAAGCCGCCCGAGAACACTGAAGCTTTCTTT. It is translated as CASSKPPENTEAFF.

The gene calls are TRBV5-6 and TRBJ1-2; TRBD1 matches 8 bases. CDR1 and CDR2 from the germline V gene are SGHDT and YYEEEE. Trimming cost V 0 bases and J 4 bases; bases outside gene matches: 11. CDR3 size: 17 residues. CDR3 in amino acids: CASSLVWSGQGGYGYTF. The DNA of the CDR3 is TGTGCCAGCAGCTTGGTTTGGAGCGGACAGGGAGGCTATGGCTACACCTTC.

CDR3 coding DNA: TGTGCCAGCAGGAGGGGGTGGAGACAGGGCGAGGAAAAACTGTTTTTT. Its protein product is CASRRGWRQGEEKLFF. J is TRBJ1-4 and V is TRBV7-9; 7 bases match TRBD1. This CDR3 has 16 residues. Germline assignment: CDR1 SEHNR and CDR2 FQNEAQ (reference sequence). V lost 6 bases, J lost 8 bases, and 15 bases stayed unmatched.

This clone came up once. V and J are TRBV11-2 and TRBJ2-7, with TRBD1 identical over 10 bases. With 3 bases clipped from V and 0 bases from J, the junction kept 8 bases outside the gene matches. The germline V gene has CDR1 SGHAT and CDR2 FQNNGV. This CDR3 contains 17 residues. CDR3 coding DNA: TGTGCCAGCAGCTTGACGATCGGGACAGGGGTCTCCTACGAGCAGTACTTC. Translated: CASSLTIGTGVSYEQYF. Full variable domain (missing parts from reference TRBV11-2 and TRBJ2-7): EAGVAQSPRYKIIEKRQSVAFWCNPISGHATLYWYQQILGQGPKLLIQFQNNGVVDDSQLPKDRFSAERLKGVDSTLKIQPAKLEDSAVYLCASSLTIGTGVSYEQYFGPGTRLTVT.

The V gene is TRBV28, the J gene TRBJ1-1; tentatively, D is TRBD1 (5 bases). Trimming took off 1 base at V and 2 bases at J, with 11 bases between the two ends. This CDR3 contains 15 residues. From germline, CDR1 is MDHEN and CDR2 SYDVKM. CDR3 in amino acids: CASSLLQVVNTEAFF. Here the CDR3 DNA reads TGTGCCAGCAGTTTATTACAGGTCGTTAACACTGAAGCTTTCTTT.

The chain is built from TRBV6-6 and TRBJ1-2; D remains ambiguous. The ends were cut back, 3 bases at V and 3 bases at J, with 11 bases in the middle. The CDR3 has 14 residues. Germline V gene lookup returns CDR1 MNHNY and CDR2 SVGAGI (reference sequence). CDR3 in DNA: TGTGCCAGCAGTTATCAAGGAGAACACTATGGCTACACCTTC. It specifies CASSYQGEHYGYTF.

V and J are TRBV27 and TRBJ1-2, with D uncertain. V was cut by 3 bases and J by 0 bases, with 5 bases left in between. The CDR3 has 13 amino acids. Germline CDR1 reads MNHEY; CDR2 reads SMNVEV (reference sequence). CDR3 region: CASSLAANYGYTF. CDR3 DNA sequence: TGTGCCAGCAGTTTGGCAGCTAACTATGGCTACACCTTC.

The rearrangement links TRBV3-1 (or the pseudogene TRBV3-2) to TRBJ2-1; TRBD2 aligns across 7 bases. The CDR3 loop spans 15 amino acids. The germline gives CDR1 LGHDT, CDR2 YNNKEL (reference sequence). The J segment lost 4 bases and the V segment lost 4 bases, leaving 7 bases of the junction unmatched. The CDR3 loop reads CASSLSGPYYNEQFF. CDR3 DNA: TGTGCCAGCAGCCTTAGCGGGCCCTATTACAATGAGCAGTTCTTC.

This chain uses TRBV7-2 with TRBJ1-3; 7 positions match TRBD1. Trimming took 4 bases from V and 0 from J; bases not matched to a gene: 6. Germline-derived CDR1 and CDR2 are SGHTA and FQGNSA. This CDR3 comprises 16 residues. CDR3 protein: CASSSHRGNSGNTIYF. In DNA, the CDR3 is TGTGCCAGCAGCTCCCACAGGGGAAACTCTGGAAACACCATATATTTT. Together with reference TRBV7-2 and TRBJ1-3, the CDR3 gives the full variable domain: GAGVSQSPSNKVTEKGKDVELRCDPISGHTALYWYRQSLGQGLEFLIYFQGNSAPDKSGLPSDRFSAERTGGSVSTLTIQRTQQEDSAVYLCASSSHRGNSGNTIYFGEGSWLTVV.

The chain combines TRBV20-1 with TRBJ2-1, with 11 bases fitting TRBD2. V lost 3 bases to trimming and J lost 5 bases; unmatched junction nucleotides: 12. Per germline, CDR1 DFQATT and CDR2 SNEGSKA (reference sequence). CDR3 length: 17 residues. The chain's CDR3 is CSASLGTSGSLNNEQFF. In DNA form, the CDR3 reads TGCAGTGCTAGTCTAGGGACTAGCGGTTCCCTAAACAATGAGCAGTTCTTC.

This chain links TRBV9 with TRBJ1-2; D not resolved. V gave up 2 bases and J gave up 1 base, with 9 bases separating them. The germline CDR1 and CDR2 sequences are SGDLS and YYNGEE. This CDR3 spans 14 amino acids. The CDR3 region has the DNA TGTGCCAGCAGCGTTTTTGGCAGTAACTATGGCTACACCTTC. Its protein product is CASSVFGSNYGYTF.

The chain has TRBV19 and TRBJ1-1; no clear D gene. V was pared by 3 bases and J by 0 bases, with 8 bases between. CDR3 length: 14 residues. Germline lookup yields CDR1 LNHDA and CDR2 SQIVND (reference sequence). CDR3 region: CASSISPLNTEAFF. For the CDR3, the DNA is TGTGCCAGTAGTATTAGTCCTTTGAACACTGAAGCTTTCTTT.

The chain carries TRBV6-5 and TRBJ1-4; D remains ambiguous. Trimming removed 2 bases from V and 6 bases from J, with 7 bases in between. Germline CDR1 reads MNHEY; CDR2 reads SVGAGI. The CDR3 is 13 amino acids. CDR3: CASSYEVDEKLFF. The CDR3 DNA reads TGTGCCAGCAGTTACGAGGTGGATGAAAAACTGTTTTTT.

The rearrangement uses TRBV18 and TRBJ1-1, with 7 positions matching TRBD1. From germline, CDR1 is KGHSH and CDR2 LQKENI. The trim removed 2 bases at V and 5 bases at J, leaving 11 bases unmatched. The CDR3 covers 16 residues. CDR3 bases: TGTGCCAGCTCACCATTTACAGGGGCCAGGGGGACTGAAGCTTTCTTT. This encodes CASSPFTGARGTEAFF.

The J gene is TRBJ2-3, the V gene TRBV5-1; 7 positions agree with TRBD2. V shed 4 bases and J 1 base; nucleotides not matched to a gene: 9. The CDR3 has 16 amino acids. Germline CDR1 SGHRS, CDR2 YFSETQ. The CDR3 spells CASSLGRLAGTDTQYF. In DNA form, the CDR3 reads TGCGCCAGCAGCCTAGGGCGGCTAGCGGGCACAGATACGCAGTATTTT.